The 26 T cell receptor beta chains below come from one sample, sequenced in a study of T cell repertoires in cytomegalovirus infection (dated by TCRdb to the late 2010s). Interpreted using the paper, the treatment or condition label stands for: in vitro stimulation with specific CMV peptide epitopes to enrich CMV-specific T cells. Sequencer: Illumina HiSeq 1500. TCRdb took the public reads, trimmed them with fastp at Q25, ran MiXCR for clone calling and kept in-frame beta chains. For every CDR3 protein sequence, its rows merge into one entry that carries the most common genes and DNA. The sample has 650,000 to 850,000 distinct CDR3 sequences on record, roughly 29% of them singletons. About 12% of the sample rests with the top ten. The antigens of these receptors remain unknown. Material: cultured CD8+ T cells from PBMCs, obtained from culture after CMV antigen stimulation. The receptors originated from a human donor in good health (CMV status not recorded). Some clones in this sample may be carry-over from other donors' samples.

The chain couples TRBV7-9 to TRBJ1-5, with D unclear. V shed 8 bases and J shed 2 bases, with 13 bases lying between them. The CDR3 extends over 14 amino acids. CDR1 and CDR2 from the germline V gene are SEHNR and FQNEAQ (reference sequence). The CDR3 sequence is CASRGAGGNQPQHF. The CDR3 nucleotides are TGTGCCAGCCGTGGTGCGGGCGGCAATCAGCCCCAGCATTTT.

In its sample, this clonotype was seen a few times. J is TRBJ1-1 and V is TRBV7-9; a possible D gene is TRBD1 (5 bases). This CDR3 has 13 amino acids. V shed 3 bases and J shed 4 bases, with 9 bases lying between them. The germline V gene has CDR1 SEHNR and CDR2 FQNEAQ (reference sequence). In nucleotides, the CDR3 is TGTGCCAGCAGCTTTATGAGGGGCACTGAAGCTTTCTTT. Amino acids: CASSFMRGTEAFF.

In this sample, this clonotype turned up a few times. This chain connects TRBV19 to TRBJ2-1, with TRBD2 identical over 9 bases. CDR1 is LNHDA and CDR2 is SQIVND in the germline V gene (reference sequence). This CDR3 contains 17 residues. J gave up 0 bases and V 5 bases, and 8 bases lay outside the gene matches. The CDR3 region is CASSWASGAGSYNEQFF. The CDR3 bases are TGTGCCAGTAGTTGGGCTAGCGGGGCGGGCTCCTACAATGAGCAGTTCTTC.

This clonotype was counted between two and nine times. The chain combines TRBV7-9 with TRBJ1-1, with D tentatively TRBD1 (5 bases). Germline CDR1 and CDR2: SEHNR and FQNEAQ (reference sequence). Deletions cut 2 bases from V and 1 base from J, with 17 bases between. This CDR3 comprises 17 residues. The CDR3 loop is CASSLNRGGTSNTEAFF. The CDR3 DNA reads TGTGCCAGCAGCTTAAACCGGGGCGGGACGTCGAACACTGAAGCTTTCTTT.

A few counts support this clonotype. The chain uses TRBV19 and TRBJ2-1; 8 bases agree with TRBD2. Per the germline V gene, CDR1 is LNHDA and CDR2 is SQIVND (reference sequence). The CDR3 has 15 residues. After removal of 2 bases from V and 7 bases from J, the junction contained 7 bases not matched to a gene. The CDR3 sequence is CASSISGGAGNEQFF. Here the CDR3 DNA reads TGTGCCAGTAGTATATCCGGGGGGGCGGGTAATGAGCAGTTCTTC.

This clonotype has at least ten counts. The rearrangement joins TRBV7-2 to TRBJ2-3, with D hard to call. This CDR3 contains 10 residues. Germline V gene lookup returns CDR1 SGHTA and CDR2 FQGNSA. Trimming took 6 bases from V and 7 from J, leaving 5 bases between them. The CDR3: CASRGNTQYF. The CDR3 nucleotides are TGTGCCAGCAGGGGGAATACGCAGTATTTT.

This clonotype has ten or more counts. CDR3 DNA: TGTGCCAGCAGCTCTAGACAGGGAACCTATGGCTACACCTTC. Its protein product is CASSSRQGTYGYTF. V usage is TRBV7-8 and J usage is TRBJ1-2; 7 positions match TRBD1. Unmatched junction bases numbered 6, after V lost 4 bases and J lost 4 bases. Germline CDR1 reads SGHVS; CDR2 reads FQNEAQ. This CDR3 comprises 14 residues.

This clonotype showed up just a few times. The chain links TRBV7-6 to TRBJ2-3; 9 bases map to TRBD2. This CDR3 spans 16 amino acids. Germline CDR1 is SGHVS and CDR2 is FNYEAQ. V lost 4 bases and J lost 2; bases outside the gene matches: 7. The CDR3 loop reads CASSSLAGVNTDTQYF. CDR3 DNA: TGTGCCAGCAGCTCCTTAGCGGGGGTCAACACAGATACGCAGTATTTT.

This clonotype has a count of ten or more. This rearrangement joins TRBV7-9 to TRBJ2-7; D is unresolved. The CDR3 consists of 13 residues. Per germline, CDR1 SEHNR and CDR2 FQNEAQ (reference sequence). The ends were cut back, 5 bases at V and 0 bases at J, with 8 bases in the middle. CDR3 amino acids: CASSPVSSYEQYV. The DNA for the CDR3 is TGTGCCAGCAGCCCTGTTAGCTCCTACGAGCAGTACGTC.

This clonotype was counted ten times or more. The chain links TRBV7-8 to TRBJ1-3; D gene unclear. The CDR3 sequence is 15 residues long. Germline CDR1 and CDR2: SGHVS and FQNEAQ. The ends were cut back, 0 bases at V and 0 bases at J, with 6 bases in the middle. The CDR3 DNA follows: TGTGCCAGCAGCTTAGCGGGATTCTCTGGAAACACCATATATTTT. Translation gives CASSLAGFSGNTIYF.

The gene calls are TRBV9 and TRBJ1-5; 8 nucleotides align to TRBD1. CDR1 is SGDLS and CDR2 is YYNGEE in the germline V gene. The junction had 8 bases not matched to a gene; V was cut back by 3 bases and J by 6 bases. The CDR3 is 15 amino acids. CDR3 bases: TGTGCCAGCAGCGCCGGACAGGGTGGGGGTCAGCCCCAGCATTTT. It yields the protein CASSAGQGGGQPQHF.

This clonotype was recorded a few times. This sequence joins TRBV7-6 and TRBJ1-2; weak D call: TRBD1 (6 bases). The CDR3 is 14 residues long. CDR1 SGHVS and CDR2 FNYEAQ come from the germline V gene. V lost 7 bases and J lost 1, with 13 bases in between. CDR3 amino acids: CASTSRTDNYGYTF. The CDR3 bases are TGTGCCAGCACCTCCCGGACAGATAACTATGGCTACACCTTC. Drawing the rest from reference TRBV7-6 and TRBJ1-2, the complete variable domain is GAGVSQSPRYKVTKRGQDVALRCDPISGHVSLYWYRQALGQGPEFLTYFNYEAQQDKSGLPNDRFSAERPEGSISTLTIQRTEQRDSAMYRCASTSRTDNYGYTFGSGTRLTVV.

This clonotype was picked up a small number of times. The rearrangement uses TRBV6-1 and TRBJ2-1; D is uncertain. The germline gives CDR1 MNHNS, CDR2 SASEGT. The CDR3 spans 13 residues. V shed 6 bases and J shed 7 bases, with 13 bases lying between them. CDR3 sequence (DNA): TGTGCCAGCAGCCCCGTCCCAGAGAATGAGCAGTTCTTC. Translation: CASSPVPENEQFF.

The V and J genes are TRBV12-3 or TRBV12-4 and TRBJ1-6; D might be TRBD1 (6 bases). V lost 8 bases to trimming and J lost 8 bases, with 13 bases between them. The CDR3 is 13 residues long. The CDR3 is CASGEQGDSPLHF. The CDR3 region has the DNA TGTGCCAGCGGAGAACAGGGTGATTCACCCCTCCACTTT.

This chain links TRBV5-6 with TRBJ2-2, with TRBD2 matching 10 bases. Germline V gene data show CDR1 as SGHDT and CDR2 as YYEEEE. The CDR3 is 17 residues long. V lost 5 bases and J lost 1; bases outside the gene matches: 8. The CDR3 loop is CASSWILAGGNTGELFF. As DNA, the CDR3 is TGTGCCAGCAGTTGGATCTTAGCGGGGGGGAACACCGGGGAGCTGTTTTTT.

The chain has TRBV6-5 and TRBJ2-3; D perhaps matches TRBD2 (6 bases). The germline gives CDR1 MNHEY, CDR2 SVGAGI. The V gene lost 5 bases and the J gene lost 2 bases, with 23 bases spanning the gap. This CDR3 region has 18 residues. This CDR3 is CASSQSRDFPIHTDTQYF. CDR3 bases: TGTGCCAGCAGTCAGTCCCGGGACTTCCCTATACACACAGATACGCAGTATTTT.

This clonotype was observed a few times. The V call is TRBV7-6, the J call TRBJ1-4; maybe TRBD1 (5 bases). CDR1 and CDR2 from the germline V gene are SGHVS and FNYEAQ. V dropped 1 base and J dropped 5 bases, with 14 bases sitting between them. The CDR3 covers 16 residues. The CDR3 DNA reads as TGTGCCAGCAGCTTAGGGTCCCGGGGCCTAAATGAAAAACTGTTTTTT. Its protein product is CASSLGSRGLNEKLFF.

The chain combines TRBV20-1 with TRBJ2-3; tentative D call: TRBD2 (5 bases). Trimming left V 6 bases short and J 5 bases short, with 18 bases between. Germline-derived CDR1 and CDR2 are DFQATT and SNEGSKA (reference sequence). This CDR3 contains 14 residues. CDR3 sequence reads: CSAIGLSIQDTQYF. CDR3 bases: TGCAGTGCAATAGGACTCTCGATTCAAGATACGCAGTATTTT.

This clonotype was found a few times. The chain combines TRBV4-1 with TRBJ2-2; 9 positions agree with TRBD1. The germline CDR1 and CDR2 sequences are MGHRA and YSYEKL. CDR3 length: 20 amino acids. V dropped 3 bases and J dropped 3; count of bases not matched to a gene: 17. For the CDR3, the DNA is TGCGCCAGCAGCCACCCGAAGGATCCTACAGGGGGCGGTTACACCGGGGAGCTGTTTTTT. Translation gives CASSHPKDPTGGGYTGELFF.

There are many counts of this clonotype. The CDR3 region has the DNA TGTGCCAGCAGCTTAAATGAAGGCCAGCCCCAGCATTTT. It encodes CASSLNEGQPQHF. This rearrangement joins TRBV7-6 to TRBJ1-5; the D is unclear. This CDR3 contains 13 residues. CDR1 and CDR2 (germline): SGHVS, FNYEAQ. V was shortened by 2 bases and J by 7 bases, with 9 bases between the two germline ends.

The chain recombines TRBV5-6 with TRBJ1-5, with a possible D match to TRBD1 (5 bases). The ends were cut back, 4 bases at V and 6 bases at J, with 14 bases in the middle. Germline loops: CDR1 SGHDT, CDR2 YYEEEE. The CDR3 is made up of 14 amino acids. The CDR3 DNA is TGTGCCAGCAGCGATGGAGATGGGGCTCAGCCCCAGCATTTT. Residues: CASSDGDGAQPQHF.

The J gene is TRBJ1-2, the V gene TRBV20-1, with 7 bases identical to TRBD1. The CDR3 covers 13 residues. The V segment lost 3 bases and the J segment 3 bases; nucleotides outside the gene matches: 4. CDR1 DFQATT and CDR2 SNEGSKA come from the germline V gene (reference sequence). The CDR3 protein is CSARDRRDYGYTF. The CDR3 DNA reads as TGCAGTGCTAGGGACAGGAGGGACTATGGCTACACCTTC.

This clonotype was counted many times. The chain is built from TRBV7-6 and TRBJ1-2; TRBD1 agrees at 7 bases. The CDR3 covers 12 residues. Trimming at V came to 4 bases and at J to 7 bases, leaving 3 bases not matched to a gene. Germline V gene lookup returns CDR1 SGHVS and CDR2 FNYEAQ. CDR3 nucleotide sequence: TGTGCCAGCAGCTCATCAGGGGGTGGCTACACCTTC. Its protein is CASSSSGGGYTF. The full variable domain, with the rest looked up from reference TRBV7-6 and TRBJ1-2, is GAGVSQSPRYKVTKRGQDVALRCDPISGHVSLYWYRQALGQGPEFLTYFNYEAQQDKSGLPNDRFSAERPEGSISTLTIQRTEQRDSAMYRCASSSSGGGYTFGSGTRLTVV.

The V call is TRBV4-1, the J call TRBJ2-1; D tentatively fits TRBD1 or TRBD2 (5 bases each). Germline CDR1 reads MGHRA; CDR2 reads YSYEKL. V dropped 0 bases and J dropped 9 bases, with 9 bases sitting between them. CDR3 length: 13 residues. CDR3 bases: TGCGCCAGCAGCCAAGAAAAGAGGGGTGAGCAGTTCTTC. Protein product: CASSQEKRGEQFF.

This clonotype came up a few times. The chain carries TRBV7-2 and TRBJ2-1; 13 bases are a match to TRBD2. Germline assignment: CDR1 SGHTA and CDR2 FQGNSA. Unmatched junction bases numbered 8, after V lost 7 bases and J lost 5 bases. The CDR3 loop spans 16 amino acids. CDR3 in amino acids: CASTLMTSGGHNEQFF. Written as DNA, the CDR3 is TGTGCCAGCACCCTAATGACTAGCGGGGGGCACAATGAGCAGTTCTTC.

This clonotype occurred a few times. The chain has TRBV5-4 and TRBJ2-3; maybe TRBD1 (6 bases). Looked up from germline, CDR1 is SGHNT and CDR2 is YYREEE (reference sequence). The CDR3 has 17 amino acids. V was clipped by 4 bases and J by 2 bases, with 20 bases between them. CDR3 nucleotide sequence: TGTGCCAGCAGCCGCCAAATCAGGGGACCCCTCACAGATACGCAGTATTTT. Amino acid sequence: CASSRQIRGPLTDTQYF.